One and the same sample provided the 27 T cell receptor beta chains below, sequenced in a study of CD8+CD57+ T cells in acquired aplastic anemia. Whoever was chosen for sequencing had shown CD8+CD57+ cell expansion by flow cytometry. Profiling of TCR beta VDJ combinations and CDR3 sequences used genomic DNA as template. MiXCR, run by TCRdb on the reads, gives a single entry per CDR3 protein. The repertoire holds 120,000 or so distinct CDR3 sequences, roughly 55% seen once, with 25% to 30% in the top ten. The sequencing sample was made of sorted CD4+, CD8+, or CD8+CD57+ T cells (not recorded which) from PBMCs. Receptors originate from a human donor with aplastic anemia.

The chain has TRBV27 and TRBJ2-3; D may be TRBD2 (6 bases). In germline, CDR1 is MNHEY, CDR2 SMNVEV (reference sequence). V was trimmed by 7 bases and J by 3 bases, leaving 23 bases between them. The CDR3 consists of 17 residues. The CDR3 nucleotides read TGTGCCAGCATCGAGGCGGGGACGCCGGGTCGGACAGATACGCAGTATTTT. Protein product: CASIEAGTPGRTDTQYF.

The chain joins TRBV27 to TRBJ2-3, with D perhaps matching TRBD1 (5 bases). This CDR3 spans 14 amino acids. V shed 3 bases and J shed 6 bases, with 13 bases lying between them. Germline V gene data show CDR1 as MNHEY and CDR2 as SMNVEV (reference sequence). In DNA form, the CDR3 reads TGTGCCAGCAGTTTGGGGCTAAATGTGGATACGCAGTATTTT. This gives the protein CASSLGLNVDTQYF.

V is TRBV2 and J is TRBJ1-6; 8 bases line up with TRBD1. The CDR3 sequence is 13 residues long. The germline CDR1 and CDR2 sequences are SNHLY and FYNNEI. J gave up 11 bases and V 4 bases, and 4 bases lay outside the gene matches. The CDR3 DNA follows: TGTGCCAGCAGTGGACAGGGGCTGGCACCCCTCCACTTT. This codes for CASSGQGLAPLHF.

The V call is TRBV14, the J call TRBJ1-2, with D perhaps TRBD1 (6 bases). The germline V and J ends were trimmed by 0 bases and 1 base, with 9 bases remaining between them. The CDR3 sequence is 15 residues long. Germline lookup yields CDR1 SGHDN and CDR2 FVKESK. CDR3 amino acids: CASSQDPGHNYGYTF. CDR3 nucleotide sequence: TGTGCCAGCAGCCAAGATCCGGGACATAACTATGGCTACACCTTC.

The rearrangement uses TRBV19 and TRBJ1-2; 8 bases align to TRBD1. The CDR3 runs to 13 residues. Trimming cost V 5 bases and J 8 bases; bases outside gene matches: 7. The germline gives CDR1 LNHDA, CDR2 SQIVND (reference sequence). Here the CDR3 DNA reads TGTGCCAGTAGTCCCCGGGACAGGCCCGGCTACACCTTC. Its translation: CASSPRDRPGYTF.

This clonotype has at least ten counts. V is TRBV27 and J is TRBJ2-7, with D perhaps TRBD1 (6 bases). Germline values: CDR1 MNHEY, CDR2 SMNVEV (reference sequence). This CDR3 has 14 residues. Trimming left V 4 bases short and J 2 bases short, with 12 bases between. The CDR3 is CASSYGQRTYEQYF. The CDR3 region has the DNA TGTGCCAGCAGTTATGGACAGAGGACCTACGAGCAGTACTTC.

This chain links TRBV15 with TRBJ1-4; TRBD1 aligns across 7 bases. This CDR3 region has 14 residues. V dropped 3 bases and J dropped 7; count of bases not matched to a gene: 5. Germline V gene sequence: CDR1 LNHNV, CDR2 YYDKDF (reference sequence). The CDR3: CATSRGQLAEKLFF. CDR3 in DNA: TGTGCCACCAGCAGGGGACAGCTTGCTGAAAAACTGTTTTTT.

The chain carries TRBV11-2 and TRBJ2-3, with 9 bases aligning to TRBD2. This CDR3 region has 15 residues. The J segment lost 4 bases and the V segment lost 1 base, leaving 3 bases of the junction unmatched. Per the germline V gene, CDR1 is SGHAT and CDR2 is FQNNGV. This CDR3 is CASSLGAGGADTQYF. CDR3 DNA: TGTGCCAGCAGCTTAGGAGCGGGGGGCGCAGATACGCAGTATTTT.

This CDR3 is CASSNPGQRLEAFF. DNA for the CDR3: TGTGCCAGCAGTAATCCGGGACAAAGACTTGAAGCTTTCTTT. This chain connects TRBV6-1 to TRBJ1-1; the D gene is possibly TRBD1 (6 bases). The V and J ends lost 5 bases and 7 bases respectively, with 17 bases between them. The CDR3 contains 14 residues. CDR1 and CDR2 from the germline V gene are MNHNS and SASEGT.

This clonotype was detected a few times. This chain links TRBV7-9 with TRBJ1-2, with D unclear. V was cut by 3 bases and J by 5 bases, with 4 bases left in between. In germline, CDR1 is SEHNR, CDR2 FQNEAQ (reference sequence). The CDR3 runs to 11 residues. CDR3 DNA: TGTGCCAGCAGCTTTCAGTATGGCTACACCTTC. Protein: CASSFQYGYTF.

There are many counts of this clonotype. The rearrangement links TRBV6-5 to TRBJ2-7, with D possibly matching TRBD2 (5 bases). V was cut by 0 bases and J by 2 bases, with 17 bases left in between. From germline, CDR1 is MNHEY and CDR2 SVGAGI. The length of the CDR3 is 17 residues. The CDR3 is CASSYSITGSPPYEQYF. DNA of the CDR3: TGTGCCAGCAGTTACTCGATTACGGGGTCCCCTCCCTACGAGCAGTACTTC.

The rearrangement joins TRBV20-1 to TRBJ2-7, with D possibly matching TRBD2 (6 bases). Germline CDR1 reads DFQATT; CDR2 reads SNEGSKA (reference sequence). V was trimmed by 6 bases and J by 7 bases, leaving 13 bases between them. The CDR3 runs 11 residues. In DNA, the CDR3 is TGCAGTGCCGGGACTGGCCGGGAGCAGTACTTC. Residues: CSAGTGREQYF.

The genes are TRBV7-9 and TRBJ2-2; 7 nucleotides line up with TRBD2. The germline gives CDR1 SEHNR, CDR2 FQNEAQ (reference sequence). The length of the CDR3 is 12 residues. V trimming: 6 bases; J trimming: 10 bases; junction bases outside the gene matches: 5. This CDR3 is CASSWDYEELFF. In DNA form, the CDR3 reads TGTGCCAGCAGTTGGGACTACGAGGAGCTGTTTTTT.

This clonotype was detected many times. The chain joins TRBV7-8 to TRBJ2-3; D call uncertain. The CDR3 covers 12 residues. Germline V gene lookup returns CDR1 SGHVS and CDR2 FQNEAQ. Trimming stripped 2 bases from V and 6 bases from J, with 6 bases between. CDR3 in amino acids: CASSLSVDTQYF. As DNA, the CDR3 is TGTGCCAGCAGCTTATCAGTGGATACGCAGTATTTT.

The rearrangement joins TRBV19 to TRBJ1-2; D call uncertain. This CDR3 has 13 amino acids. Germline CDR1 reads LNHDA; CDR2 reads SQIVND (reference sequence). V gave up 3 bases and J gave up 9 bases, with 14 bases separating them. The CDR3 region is CASSIDGLLSYTF. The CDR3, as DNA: TGTGCCAGTAGTATCGATGGTCTGCTTAGCTACACCTTC.

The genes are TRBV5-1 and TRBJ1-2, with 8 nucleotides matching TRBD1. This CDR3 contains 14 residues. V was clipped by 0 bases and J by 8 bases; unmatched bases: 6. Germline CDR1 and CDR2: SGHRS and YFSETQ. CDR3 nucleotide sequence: TGCGCCAGCAGCTTGGGTTCAGGGGGCATAGGCTACACCTTC. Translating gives CASSLGSGGIGYTF.

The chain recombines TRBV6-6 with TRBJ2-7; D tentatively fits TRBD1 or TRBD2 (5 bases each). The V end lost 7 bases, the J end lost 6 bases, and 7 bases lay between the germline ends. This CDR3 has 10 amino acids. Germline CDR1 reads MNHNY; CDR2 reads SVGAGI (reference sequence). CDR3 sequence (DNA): TGTGCCAGCACAGGGAGCGAGCAGTACTTC. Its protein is CASTGSEQYF.

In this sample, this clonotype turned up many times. DNA for the CDR3: TGTGCCAGCAGCTCCCCCCAGGGGACTTGGAATGAGCAGTTCTTC. Translated, it gives CASSSPQGTWNEQFF. V gene TRBV7-9 combines with J gene TRBJ2-1; D might be TRBD1 or TRBD2, each matching 6 bases. The germline V gene encodes CDR1 SEHNR and CDR2 FQNEAQ (reference sequence). Trimming stripped 4 bases from V and 7 bases from J, with 17 bases between. There are 15 residues in the CDR3.

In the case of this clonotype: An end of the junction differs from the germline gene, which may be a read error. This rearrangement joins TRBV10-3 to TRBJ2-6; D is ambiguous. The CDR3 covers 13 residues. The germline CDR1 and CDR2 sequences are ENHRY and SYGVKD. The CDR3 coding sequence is TGTGCCAGCAGTGAACAACAGGCCAACGTCCTGACTTTC. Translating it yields CASSEQQANVLTF.

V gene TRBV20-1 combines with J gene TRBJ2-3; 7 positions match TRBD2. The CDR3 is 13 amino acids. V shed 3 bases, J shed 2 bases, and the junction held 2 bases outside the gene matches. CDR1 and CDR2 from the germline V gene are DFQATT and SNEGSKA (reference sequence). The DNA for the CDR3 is TGCAGTGCTAGGGGGGACTACACAGATACGCAGTATTTT. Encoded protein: CSARGDYTDTQYF.

The CDR3 loop is CASSLDGIQETQYF. The DNA for the CDR3 is TGTGCCAGCAGCTTGGATGGGATCCAAGAGACCCAGTACTTC. The rearrangement links TRBV5-4 to TRBJ2-5, with D uncertain. CDR1 is SGHNT and CDR2 is YYREEE in the germline V gene (reference sequence). The CDR3 covers 14 residues. With 0 bases removed from V and 1 base from J, the gap between germline ends came to 7 bases.

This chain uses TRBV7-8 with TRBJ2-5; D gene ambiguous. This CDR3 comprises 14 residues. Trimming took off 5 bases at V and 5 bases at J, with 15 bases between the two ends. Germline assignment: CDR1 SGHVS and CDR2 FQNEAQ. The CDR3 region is CASSPRVSRETQYF. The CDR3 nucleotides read TGTGCCAGCAGCCCACGGGTGTCGAGGGAGACCCAGTACTTC.

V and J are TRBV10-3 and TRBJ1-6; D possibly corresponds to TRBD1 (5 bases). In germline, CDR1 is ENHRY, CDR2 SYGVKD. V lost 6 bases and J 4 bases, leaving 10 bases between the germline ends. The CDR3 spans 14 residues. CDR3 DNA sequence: TGTGCCATCAGCGACAGCGATTATAATTCACCCCTCCACTTT. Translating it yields CAISDSDYNSPLHF.

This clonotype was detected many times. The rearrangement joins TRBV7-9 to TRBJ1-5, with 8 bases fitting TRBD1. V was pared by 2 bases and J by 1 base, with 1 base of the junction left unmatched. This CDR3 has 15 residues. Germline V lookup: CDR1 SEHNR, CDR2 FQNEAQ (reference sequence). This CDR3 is CASSLTGGSNQPQHF. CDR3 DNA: TGTGCCAGCAGCTTAACAGGGGGAAGCAATCAGCCCCAGCATTTT.

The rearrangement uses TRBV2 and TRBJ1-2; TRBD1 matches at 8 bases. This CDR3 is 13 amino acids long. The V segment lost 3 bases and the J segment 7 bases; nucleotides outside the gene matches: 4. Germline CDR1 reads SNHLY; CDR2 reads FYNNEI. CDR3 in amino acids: CASSETGQGGYTF. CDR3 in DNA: TGTGCCAGCAGTGAGACAGGACAGGGTGGCTACACCTTC.

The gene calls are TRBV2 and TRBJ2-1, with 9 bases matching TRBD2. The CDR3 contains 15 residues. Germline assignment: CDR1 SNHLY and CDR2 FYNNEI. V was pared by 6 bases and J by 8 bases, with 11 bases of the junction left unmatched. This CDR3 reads CASRVAGVPIDEQFF. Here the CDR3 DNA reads TGTGCCAGCAGGGTAGCGGGGGTGCCAATCGATGAGCAGTTCTTC. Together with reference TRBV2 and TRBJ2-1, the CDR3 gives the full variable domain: EPEVTQTPSHQVTQMGQEVILRCVPISNHLYFYWYRQILGQKVEFLVSFYNNEISEKSEIFDDQFSVERPDGSNFTLKIRSTKLEDSAMYFCASRVAGVPIDEQFFGPGTRLTVL.

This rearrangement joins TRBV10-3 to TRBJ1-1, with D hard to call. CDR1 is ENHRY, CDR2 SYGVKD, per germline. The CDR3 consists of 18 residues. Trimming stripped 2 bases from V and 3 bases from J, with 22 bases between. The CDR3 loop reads CAISEVEMGRRMDTEAFF. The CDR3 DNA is TGTGCCATCAGTGAGGTGGAGATGGGGAGGAGGATGGACACTGAAGCTTTCTTT.